This TCR beta chain was observed in a study of identical twins. MiXCR, run by TCRdb on the 5' RACE reads, gives a single entry per CDR3 protein. The sample lists around 480,000 distinct CDR3 sequences, around 15% occurring once. The CDR3 is 17 residues long. Germline lookup yields CDR1 SEHNR and CDR2 FQNEAQ (reference sequence). With 2 bases clipped from V and 0 bases from J, the junction kept 4 bases outside the gene matches. This clonotype was picked up a small number of times. This same sample was also part of a study on yellow fever vaccine responses in identical twins.

This chain joins TRBV7-9 and TRBJ2-2; 9 bases agree with TRBD2. Sequences were obtained from CD4+ T cells sorted from blood. This sequence originates from a woman younger than 35 in good health. CDR3 sequence reads: CASSLSTSGTNTGELFF. The CDR3 DNA reads TGTGCCAGCAGCTTATCGACTAGCGGCACGAACACCGGGGAGCTGTTTTTT.